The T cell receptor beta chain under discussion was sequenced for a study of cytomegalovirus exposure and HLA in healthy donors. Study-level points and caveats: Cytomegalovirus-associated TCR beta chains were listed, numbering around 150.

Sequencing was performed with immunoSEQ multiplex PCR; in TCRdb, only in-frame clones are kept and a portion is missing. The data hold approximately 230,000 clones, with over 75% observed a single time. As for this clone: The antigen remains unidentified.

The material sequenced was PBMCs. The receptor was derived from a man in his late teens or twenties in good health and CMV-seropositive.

CDR3 loop: CASSPGQGNQPQHF. Here the CDR3 DNA reads TGTGCCAGCAGTCCGGGACAGGGCAATCAGCCCCAGCATTTT. The chain uses TRBV7-2 and TRBJ1-5; TRBD1 agrees at 8 bases. V was pared by 6 bases and J by 2 bases, with 3 bases of the junction left unmatched. Per germline, CDR1 SGHTA and CDR2 FQGNSA. This CDR3 is 14 amino acids long.